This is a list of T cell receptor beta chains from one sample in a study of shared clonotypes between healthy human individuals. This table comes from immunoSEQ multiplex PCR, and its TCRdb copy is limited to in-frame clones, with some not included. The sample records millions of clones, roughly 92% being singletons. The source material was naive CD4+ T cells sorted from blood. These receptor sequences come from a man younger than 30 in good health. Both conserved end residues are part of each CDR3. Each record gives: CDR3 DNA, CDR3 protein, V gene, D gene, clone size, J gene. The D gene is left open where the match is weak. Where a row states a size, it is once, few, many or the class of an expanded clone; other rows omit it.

DNA: TGTGCCAGCAGTGAACAGGGGGCTGCGGACACTGAAGCTTTCTTT
CDR3: CASSEQGAADTEAFF
V: TRBV6-1
D: TRBD1
size: few
J: TRBJ1-1

DNA: TGTGCCAGCAGCTTCGGACTAGCCGCCTACGAGCAGTACTTC
CDR3: CASSFGLAAYEQYF
V: TRBV7-9
D: TRBD2
size: once
J: TRBJ2-7

DNA: TGTGCCAGCAGTCTCAAACCTGCAACTAATGAAAAACTGTTTTTT
CDR3: CASSLKPATNEKLFF
V: TRBV27
D: .
size: .
J: TRBJ1-4

DNA: TGTGCCTGGAGCGCGGGACATTACGAGCAGTACTTC
CDR3: CAWSAGHYEQYF
V: TRBV30
D: .
size: .
J: TRBJ2-7

DNA: TGTGCCAGCAGATTACAGCCGAACACCGGGGAGCTGTTTTTT
CDR3: CASRLQPNTGELFF
V: TRBV28
D: .
size: .
J: TRBJ2-2

DNA: TGTGCCAGCAGCTTTAAGGGAGCGGATACGCAGTATTTT
CDR3: CASSFKGADTQYF
V: TRBV7-2
D: .
size: .
J: TRBJ2-3

DNA: TGTGCCAGCACAAGGGGGAACTATGGCTACACCTTC
CDR3: CASTRGNYGYTF
V: TRBV2
D: .
size: .
J: TRBJ1-2

DNA: TGTGCAAGTCGCTCCCGCCGACACGGGCGCGAGCAGTACTTC
CDR3: CASRSRRHGREQYF
V: TRBV12-2
D: .
size: .
J: TRBJ2-7

DNA: TGTGCCAGCAGCCAAGAATGGGTTAGCACAGATACGCAGTATTTT
CDR3: CASSQEWVSTDTQYF
V: TRBV4-2
D: .
size: .
J: TRBJ2-3

DNA: TGTGCCTGGAGTGTACGAACAGGGAACCGCGAGCAGTACTTC
CDR3: CAWSVRTGNREQYF
V: TRBV30
D: .
size: .
J: TRBJ2-7

DNA: TGTGCCAGCAGCCAAGACCCCTACAGGGAACGGGATAATTCACCCCTCCACTTT
CDR3: CASSQDPYRERDNSPLHF
V: TRBV4-2
D: .
size: .
J: TRBJ1-6

DNA: TGTGCCAGCAGCGTAGCCGGGACAGATTTAAACACTGAAGCTTTCTTT
CDR3: CASSVAGTDLNTEAFF
V: TRBV9
D: TRBD1
size: once
J: TRBJ1-1

DNA: TGTGCCAGTAGGACGGGTAACATTCAGTACTTC
CDR3: CASRTGNIQYF
V: TRBV19
D: .
size: .
J: TRBJ2-4

DNA: TGTGCCAGCTCCTCAGGGCATAGAGCGGGGACCGCTAACTATGGCTACACCTTC
CDR3: CASSSGHRAGTANYGYTF
V: TRBV18
D: .
size: once
J: TRBJ1-2

DNA: TGTGCCAGCAGTAATGACAGGGGCGATTGGGAGACCCAGTACTTC
CDR3: CASSNDRGDWETQYF
V: TRBV2
D: TRBD1
size: .
J: TRBJ2-5

DNA: TGTGCCAGCAGCTTAAAGACTATTGATACGCAGTATTTT
CDR3: CASSLKTIDTQYF
V: TRBV5-4
D: .
size: .
J: TRBJ2-3

DNA: TGTGCCAGCAGCTTAGACAGGAATTCAGAGCTGTTTTTT
CDR3: CASSLDRNSELFF
V: TRBV11-2
D: .
size: .
J: TRBJ2-2

DNA: TGCGCTCGGGACGGCCTTTACGAGCAGTACTTC
CDR3: CARDGLYEQYF
V: TRBV23-1
D: .
size: .
J: TRBJ2-7

DNA: TGTGCCAGCAGCTTAAGGCAGGGTAGCACAGATACGCAGTATTTT
CDR3: CASSLRQGSTDTQYF
V: TRBV7-9
D: .
size: .
J: TRBJ2-3

DNA: TGTGCCCTTAGAGAGGGGAGCTCCTATAATTCACCCCTCCACTTT
CDR3: CALREGSSYNSPLHF
V: TRBV30
D: .
size: few
J: TRBJ1-6

DNA: TGTGCCAGCAGCTTTGGGACTAGCGGGCTGGGTGAGCAGTTCTTC
CDR3: CASSFGTSGLGEQFF
V: TRBV5-4
D: TRBD2
size: .
J: TRBJ2-1

DNA: TGTGCCAGCAGATCAGGGGGCGCCGATGGAAACACCATATATTTT
CDR3: CASRSGGADGNTIYF
V: TRBV28
D: TRBD1
size: .
J: TRBJ1-3

DNA: TGTGCCAGCAGCCCCTTCTGGACGGAATCTAGCACAGATACGCAGTATTTT
CDR3: CASSPFWTESSTDTQYF
V: TRBV7-9
D: .
size: .
J: TRBJ2-3

DNA: TGTGCCAGCACTAAAAACAGGGGGCCTAGCACAGATACGCAGTATTTT
CDR3: CASTKNRGPSTDTQYF
V: TRBV2
D: TRBD1
size: .
J: TRBJ2-3

DNA: TGCGCCAGCAGCTCGACAGGGGGGGACTATGGCTACACCTTC
CDR3: CASSSTGGDYGYTF
V: TRBV5-1
D: TRBD1
size: once
J: TRBJ1-2

DNA: TGCGCCAGCAGCTTGGTGTTAGCGGGGGTTAGGGATACGCAGTATTTT
CDR3: CASSLVLAGVRDTQYF
V: TRBV5-1
D: TRBD2
size: .
J: TRBJ2-3

DNA: TGTGCCAGCAGCCAAGGTAACTCACACTCTGGAAACACCATATATTTT
CDR3: CASSQGNSHSGNTIYF
V: TRBV4-2
D: .
size: once
J: TRBJ1-3

DNA: TGCGCCAGCAGCCCGCGGGGACTCACCACCGGGGAGCTGTTTTTT
CDR3: CASSPRGLTTGELFF
V: TRBV5-1
D: .
size: .
J: TRBJ2-2

DNA: TGTGCTAGTCTCGGTACCCATGAGGACGAGCAGTACTTC
CDR3: CASLGTHEDEQYF
V: TRBV12-5
D: .
size: .
J: TRBJ2-7

DNA: TGTGCCAGCAGCTTAGCGGCTAGCTACGAGCAGTACTTC
CDR3: CASSLAASYEQYF
V: TRBV7-8
D: .
size: .
J: TRBJ2-7

DNA: TGTGCCAGCAGCTTAAATCCAGCCTTAACAGATACGCAGTATTTT
CDR3: CASSLNPALTDTQYF
V: TRBV7-3
D: .
size: .
J: TRBJ2-3

DNA: TGTGCCAGCAGCGCCAATCAAGAGACCCAGTACTTC
CDR3: CASSANQETQYF
V: TRBV9
D: .
size: .
J: TRBJ2-5

DNA: TGTGCCAGCAGCTTAGCAATAGGACTAGCGGGGGTGGCCTACGAGCAGTACTTC
CDR3: CASSLAIGLAGVAYEQYF
V: TRBV7-9
D: TRBD2
size: .
J: TRBJ2-7

DNA: TGCAGCGTTGTTATGGACGGACATCTCTACGAGCAGTACTTC
CDR3: CSVVMDGHLYEQYF
V: TRBV29-1
D: .
size: .
J: TRBJ2-7

DNA: TGTGCCATCAGTCCAAAACAGAGGGGGCCCTACGAGCAGTACTTC
CDR3: CAISPKQRGPYEQYF
V: TRBV10-3
D: TRBD1
size: .
J: TRBJ2-7

DNA: TGTGCCAGCTCACCACGAATTGGGACAAACCAAGAGACCCAGTACTTC
CDR3: CASSPRIGTNQETQYF
V: TRBV18
D: .
size: .
J: TRBJ2-5

DNA: TGTGCCAGCAGCTCGGACCGCTACACCGGGGAGCTGTTTTTT
CDR3: CASSSDRYTGELFF
V: TRBV7-2
D: .
size: .
J: TRBJ2-2

DNA: TGTGCCAGCAGCCGATCAAGCGGGACAAGGTCCTACGAGCAGTACTTC
CDR3: CASSRSSGTRSYEQYF
V: TRBV7-9
D: .
size: .
J: TRBJ2-7

DNA: TGTGCCAGCAGCTCAGTCTACGAGCAGTACTTC
CDR3: CASSSVYEQYF
V: TRBV7-9
D: .
size: .
J: TRBJ2-7

DNA: TGTGCCAGCAGTTTACCCCAAGAGACCCAGTACTTC
CDR3: CASSLPQETQYF
V: TRBV28
D: .
size: .
J: TRBJ2-5

DNA: TGTGCCAGCAGTGACTGGGCGGGAGTAAGGTCGTGGGAGACCCAGTACTTC
CDR3: CASSDWAGVRSWETQYF
V: TRBV6-4
D: TRBD2
size: .
J: TRBJ2-5

DNA: TGTGCCAGCAGACGAGACGTGGCTACGCAGTATTTT
CDR3: CASRRDVATQYF
V: TRBV6-5
D: .
size: .
J: TRBJ2-3

DNA: TGTGCCATCAGTGTTGAACCGGCGACAGAAGCTTTCTTT
CDR3: CAISVEPATEAFF
V: TRBV10-3
D: .
size: .
J: TRBJ1-1

DNA: TGTGCCAGCAGCTTTAAGACAGCCTCCTACGAGCAGTACTTC
CDR3: CASSFKTASYEQYF
V: TRBV7-9
D: .
size: .
J: TRBJ2-7

DNA: TGTGCCAGCAGTTTAAACAGAGCGTTCTCTGGAAACACCATATATTTT
CDR3: CASSLNRAFSGNTIYF
V: TRBV27
D: .
size: .
J: TRBJ1-3

DNA: TGTGCCACCTCGACAGGGGGAAACCAAGAGACCCAGTACTTC
CDR3: CATSTGGNQETQYF
V: TRBV10-3
D: TRBD1
size: .
J: TRBJ2-5

DNA: TGTGCCAGCAGCTCCCGGGACAGGGGGTATGCAGATACGCAGTATTTT
CDR3: CASSSRDRGYADTQYF
V: TRBV7-9
D: TRBD1
size: .
J: TRBJ2-3

DNA: TGCAGCGTTGAAGATCCCCAGGGCAGTCCCTACGAGCAGTACTTC
CDR3: CSVEDPQGSPYEQYF
V: TRBV29-1
D: .
size: .
J: TRBJ2-7

DNA: TGTGCCTGGAGGGTATACAGGGCCAATATGAACACTGAAGCTTTCTTT
CDR3: CAWRVYRANMNTEAFF
V: TRBV30
D: .
size: .
J: TRBJ1-1

DNA: TGTGCCAGCTCGGGCCCCTCGATTACAGGCGAGCAGTACTTC
CDR3: CASSGPSITGEQYF
V: TRBV2
D: .
size: .
J: TRBJ2-7